These T cell receptor beta chains were read from a single sample in a study of sequential checkpoint blockade in melanoma. TCRdb's copy holds only in-frame clones and misses some; the assay was immunoSEQ multiplex PCR. The sample contains more than 1,500 clones, over 15% of which appear only once. The source was tumor tissue (inferred from file names), collected from a patient given nivolumab and ipilimumab in sequence. The source is a human donor with melanoma. Both conserved end residues are part of each CDR3. Fields, in order: D gene, J gene, clone size, V gene, CDR3 protein, CDR3 DNA. D genes are given only for firm matches. Expanded clones get a size class; other rows say once, few or many, or leave the size out.

>.|TRBJ2-5|many|TRBV11-3
CASSSLEGGRYETQYF
TGTGCCAGCAGCTCCCTGGAGGGGGGGCGTTACGAGACCCAGTACTTC
>TRBD2|TRBJ2-1|.|TRBV6-8
CASSYTITGTSGGINEQFF
TGTGCCAGCAGTTACACTATAACCGGGACTAGCGGGGGGATCAATGAGCAGTTCTTC
>.|TRBJ1-2|.|TRBV6-8
CAIIRLLNYGYTF
TGTGCCATAATAAGACTGCTAAACTATGGCTACACCTTC
>.|TRBJ2-3|few|TRBV30
CAWSVQAGAELGTDTQYF
TGTGCCTGGAGTGTACAGGCAGGGGCTGAATTGGGGACAGATACGCAGTATTTT
>.|TRBJ2-7|.|TRBV28
CASSLSGGQNEQYF
TGTGCCAGCAGTTTATCGGGGGGCCAGAACGAGCAGTACTTC
>.|TRBJ2-6|.|TRBV29-1
CSVERASIQSRANVLTF
TGCAGCGTTGAACGAGCAAGCATACAAAGTCGGGCCAACGTCCTGACTTTC
>.|TRBJ1-4|.|TRBV5-1
CASSLQPSATNEKLFF
TGCGCCAGCAGCTTACAGCCAAGCGCAACTAATGAAAAACTGTTTTTT
>.|TRBJ2-7|.|TRBV6-8
CASRGRSFAPSEQYF
TGTGCCAGCAGAGGGCGGTCCTTTGCTCCCTCCGAGCAGTACTTC
>TRBD2|TRBJ2-7|medium-sized|TRBV11-3
CASSFSGGYSYEQYF
TGTGCCAGCAGCTTCAGCGGGGGGTACTCCTACGAGCAGTACTTC
>TRBD2|TRBJ2-7|few|TRBV30
CAWRLAGGYEQYF
TGTGCCTGGAGACTAGCGGGGGGCTACGAGCAGTACTTC
>.|TRBJ1-3|.|TRBV14
CASSQEIRSSGNTIYF
TGTGCCAGCAGCCAAGAGATTAGGAGCTCTGGAAACACCATATATTTT
>TRBD2|TRBJ2-3|few|TRBV11-3
CASSSPSGNTDTQYF
TGTGCCAGCAGCTCACCTAGCGGCAACACAGATACGCAGTATTTT
>TRBD1|TRBJ1-3|.|TRBV28
CASSLGTVPGDTIYF
TGTGCCAGCAGTTTGGGGACAGTTCCTGGGGACACCATATATTTT
>TRBD1|TRBJ2-7|.|TRBV11-3
CASSPIPGQGSYEQYF
TGTGCCAGCAGCCCAATTCCGGGACAGGGGTCCTACGAGCAGTACTTC
>TRBD2|TRBJ2-3|.|TRBV6-8
CAISEGRERPSTDTQYF
TGTGCCATCAGCGAGGGGCGGGAGAGGCCTAGCACAGATACGCAGTATTTT
>TRBD2|TRBJ2-1|.|TRBV14
CASSQGLAGAIYNEQFF
TGTGCCAGCAGCCAAGGACTAGCGGGAGCGATCTACAATGAGCAGTTCTTC
>TRBD1|TRBJ2-6|large|TRBV4-1
CASSLKGQGEVGANVLTF
TGCGCCAGCAGCCTGAAAGGACAGGGGGAGGTTGGGGCCAACGTCCTGACTTTC
>TRBD2|TRBJ2-7|few|TRBV28
CASHGGLAGSYYEQYF
TGTGCCAGCCACGGAGGGTTAGCGGGGAGCTACTACGAGCAGTACTTC
>.|TRBJ1-5|medium-sized|TRBV6-8
CASRGMGGAYSNQPQHF
TGTGCCAGCAGGGGCATGGGCGGGGCATATAGCAATCAGCCCCAGCATTTT
>.|TRBJ2-3|.|TRBV28
CASSKPITDTQYF
TGTGCCAGCAGTAAACCGATAACCGATACGCAGTATTTT
>.|TRBJ2-7|.|TRBV5-1
CASSLRQVGSYEQYF
TGCGCCAGCAGCTTACGGCAGGTCGGTTCGTACGAGCAGTACTTC
>TRBD1|TRBJ2-4|.|TRBV28
CASSGQGRVNIQYF
TGTGCCAGCAGCGGACAGGGGAGGGTAAACATTCAGTACTTC
>TRBD1|TRBJ1-5|.|TRBV28
CASTGGWNQPQHF
TGTGCCAGCACAGGGGGCTGGAATCAGCCCCAGCATTTT
>.|TRBJ2-6|few|TRBV28
CASSLLAGANVLTF
TGTGCCAGCAGTTTATTAGCTGGGGCCAACGTCCTGACTTTC
>TRBD1|TRBJ2-7|large|TRBV28
CATGTDVTYEQYF
TGTGCCACCGGGACAGACGTAACCTACGAGCAGTACTTC
>TRBD2|TRBJ2-1|.|TRBV19
CASSLWTSGRPGEQFF
TGTGCCAGTAGTCTCTGGACTAGCGGGAGGCCAGGTGAGCAGTTCTTC
>.|TRBJ2-4|.|TRBV25-1
CASSVGGGGRLAKNIQYF
TGTGCCAGCAGTGTGGGAGGGGGCGGTAGACTAGCCAAAAACATTCAGTACTTC
>.|TRBJ2-3|.|TRBV18
CASSQGATDTQYF
TGTGCCAGCTCACAGGGAGCCACAGATACGCAGTATTTT
>.|TRBJ2-2|.|TRBV5-1
CASSLGQITNTGELFF
TGCGCCAGCAGCTTGGGACAGATTACGAACACCGGGGAGCTGTTTTTT
>TRBD1|TRBJ2-2|medium-sized|TRBV11-3
CASSLNRGADTGELFF
TGTGCCAGCAGCTTAAACAGGGGCGCGGACACCGGGGAGCTGTTTTTT
>.|TRBJ1-5|.|TRBV28
CASNIPGRSNQPQHF
TGTGCCAGCAATATCCCGGGACGGAGCAATCAGCCCCAGCATTTT
>TRBD1|TRBJ1-3|few|TRBV11-3
CASSPDRIGYTIYF
TGTGCCAGCAGCCCGGACAGGATTGGGTACACCATATATTTT
>.|TRBJ2-2|.|TRBV18
CASSPGGPNTGELFF
TGTGCCAGCTCACCAGGGGGCCCAAACACCGGGGAGCTGTTTTTT
>TRBD2|TRBJ2-3|.|TRBV11-3
CASSLVLAMDTQYF
TGTGCCAGCAGCTTAGTACTAGCGATGGATACGCAGTATTTT
>TRBD1|TRBJ1-5|few|TRBV6-8
CASRMTGDSNQPQHF
TGTGCCAGCAGGATGACAGGGGATAGCAATCAGCCCCAGCATTTT
>.|TRBJ2-7|.|TRBV19
CASSIGRGKGYEQYF
TGTGCCAGTAGTATCGGTCGGGGAAAGGGTTACGAGCAGTACTTC
>TRBD2|TRBJ2-1|few|TRBV6-8
CASRRGRVDNEQFF
TGTGCCAGCAGGCGGGGGAGGGTGGACAATGAGCAGTTCTTC
>.|TRBJ2-1|few|TRBV19
CASTPLGQGVHEQFF
TGTGCCAGTACCCCCCTGGGGCAAGGTGTACATGAGCAGTTCTTC
>.|TRBJ2-7|.|TRBV28
CATTPWGSTYEQYF
TGTGCCACCACCCCCTGGGGGAGCACCTACGAGCAGTACTTC
>TRBD2|TRBJ2-1|few|TRBV10-3
CAISESTSGSSYNEQFF
TGTGCCATCAGTGAGTCGACCAGCGGGAGCTCCTACAATGAGCAGTTCTTC
>TRBD1|TRBJ1-2|medium-sized|TRBV11-3
CASSQISTGNGGYTF
TGTGCCAGCAGCCAAATCTCGACAGGGAATGGTGGCTACACCTTC
>.|TRBJ2-7|medium-sized|TRBV11-3
CASSLGHSSSYEQYF
TGTGCCAGCAGCTTGGGACATTCGAGCTCCTACGAGCAGTACTTC
>TRBD2|TRBJ2-1|.|TRBV5-1
CASSPSGSPSNEQFF
TGCGCCAGCAGCCCGAGCGGGAGCCCCTCCAATGAGCAGTTCTTC
>TRBD2|TRBJ2-3|.|TRBV10-2
CASSESKLAGEADTQYF
TGCGCCAGCAGTGAGTCGAAGCTAGCGGGAGAGGCAGATACGCAGTATTTT
>.|TRBJ1-1|few|TRBV4-1
CASSQGNRYEAFF
TGCGCCAGCAGCCAAGGTAACAGATATGAAGCTTTCTTT
>.|TRBJ1-5|medium-sized|TRBV11-3
CASSSGEVGGVEPQHF
TGTGCCAGCAGCTCCGGGGAGGTTGGTGGCGTGGAGCCCCAGCATTTT
>TRBD1|TRBJ1-2|.|TRBV28
CASTPGQGINYGYTF
TGTGCCAGCACCCCGGGACAGGGAATTAACTATGGCTACACCTTC
>.|TRBJ1-3|medium-sized|TRBV11-3
CASSSHSSGNTIYF
TGTGCCAGCAGCTCCCACTCCTCTGGAAACACCATATATTTT
>.|TRBJ2-1|few|TRBV9
CASREGLDEQFF
TGTGCCAGCAGAGAGGGGCTAGATGAGCAGTTCTTC
>TRBD1|TRBJ2-5|many|TRBV7-4
CASSSDRGQTQYF
TGTGCCAGCAGCTCGGACAGGGGGCAGACCCAGTACTTC
>.|TRBJ2-2|medium-sized|TRBV11-3
CASSLDTSFRELFF
TGTGCCAGCAGCTTGGACACTAGCTTCCGGGAGCTGTTTTTT
>.|TRBJ2-5|few|TRBV23-1
CASSQFRDKQETQYF
TGCGCCAGCAGTCAATTCCGGGACAAACAAGAGACCCAGTACTTC
>TRBD2|TRBJ2-7|.|TRBV5-1
CASSLETSGTGEQYF
TGCGCCAGCAGCTTGGAGACTAGCGGGACGGGCGAGCAGTACTTC
>.|TRBJ2-7|few|TRBV28
CASSLVPYEQYF
TGTGCCAGCAGCCTCGTCCCCTACGAGCAGTACTTC
>TRBD2|TRBJ2-1|.|TRBV9
CASSPSGSLYNEQFF
TGTGCCAGCAGCCCTAGCGGGTCCTTGTACAATGAGCAGTTCTTC
>TRBD1|TRBJ1-6|medium-sized|TRBV9
CASRSGTANSPLHF
TGTGCCAGCAGGTCCGGGACAGCGAATTCACCCCTCCACTTT